Below are 24 T cell receptor beta chains sequenced from a single sample in a study of T-cell memory formation after mild COVID-19. TCRdb analysed the 5' RACE reads with MiXCR anew, one entry per CDR3 protein. The data show some 300,000 distinct CDR3 sequences, 20% to 25% seen once. Sequencing input: PBMCs or a T cell subset sorted from them (not recorded which). These receptors were obtained from a man between 18 and 29 years old who had mild COVID-19 (a few samples of this study predate the infection). Cell type and time point are not known.

The rearrangement joins TRBV4-1 to TRBJ1-5, with D unclear. This CDR3 contains 19 residues. V was clipped by 4 bases and J by 1 base, with 23 bases between them. Germline V gene data show CDR1 as MGHRA and CDR2 as YSYEKL. As DNA, the CDR3 is TGCGCCAGCAGCCCTGACGCAGGTTCGATCGGAGTCAGCAATCAGCCCCAGCATTTT. Its translation is CASSPDAGSIGVSNQPQHF.

Comment on this clonotype: One junction end does not reproduce the germline sequence, and a read error may be involved. In DNA form, the CDR3 reads TGTGCCAGCTCATCACCGGGCGCGGTGGCCGTAAATGAGCAGTTCTTC. As protein: CASSSPGAVAVNEQFF. The gene calls are TRBV18 and TRBJ2-1; no definite D call. The CDR3 is 16 residues long. CDR1 KGHSH and CDR2 LQKENI come from the germline V gene. The complete variable domain, with remaining parts taken from reference TRBV18 and TRBJ2-1, reads NAGVMQNPRHLVRRRGQEARLRCSPMKGHSHVYWYRQLPEEGLKFMVYLQKENIIDESGMPKERFSAEFPKEGPSILRIQQVVRGDSAAYFCASSSPGAVAVNEQFFGPGTRLTVL.

The J gene is TRBJ2-2, the V gene TRBV6-5; TRBD1 matches at 7 bases. The CDR3 sequence is 15 residues long. V was pared by 6 bases and J by 0 bases, with 4 bases of the junction left unmatched. Germline assignment: CDR1 MNHEY and CDR2 SVGAGI. The DNA for the CDR3 is TGTGCCAGCAGACCGGGACAGTCGAACACCGGGGAGCTGTTTTTT. Encoded protein: CASRPGQSNTGELFF.

This clonotype occurred a few times. The V call is TRBV11-2, the J call TRBJ2-3; TRBD1 might be the D (5 bases). The CDR3 length is 13 residues. The germline gives CDR1 SGHAT, CDR2 FQNNGV. The V and J ends lost 2 bases and 4 bases respectively, with 7 bases between them. CDR3 sequence: CASSLIRADTQYF. The CDR3 coding sequence is TGTGCCAGCAGCTTAATCAGGGCAGATACGCAGTATTTT.

At least ten counts were recorded for this clonotype. The chain is built from TRBV20-1 and TRBJ2-1; 8 bases agree with TRBD2. This CDR3 is built from 15 residues. V shed 1 base and J 4 bases; nucleotides not matched to a gene: 6. CDR1 is DFQATT and CDR2 is SNEGSKA in the germline V gene (reference sequence). The CDR3 DNA follows: TGCAGTGCTAGAGTGCAAGCGGGGGAGTACAATGAGCAGTTCTTC. Translating gives CSARVQAGEYNEQFF.

V gene TRBV20-1 combines with J gene TRBJ2-7; 7 bases are a match to TRBD2. J was trimmed by 7 bases and V by 5 bases; bases with no gene match: 8. This CDR3 region has 12 residues. Looked up from germline, CDR1 is DFQATT and CDR2 is SNEGSKA (reference sequence). The CDR3 DNA reads as TGCAGTGCTCAGATGCGAGCGGGGGAGCAGTACGTC. It encodes CSAQMRAGEQYV.

The rearrangement links TRBV7-9 to TRBJ2-1; a possible D gene is TRBD1 (6 bases). This CDR3 comprises 15 residues. Trimming left V 6 bases short and J 8 bases short, with 20 bases between. Germline CDR1 reads SEHNR; CDR2 reads FQNEAQ (reference sequence). The CDR3 sequence is CASRRGDRFGDEQFF. In DNA, the CDR3 is TGTGCCAGCAGACGTGGAGACAGGTTTGGCGATGAGCAGTTCTTC.

The genes are TRBV2 and TRBJ1-5, with no clear D. The CDR3 has 14 residues. Between the trimmed V and J ends, which lost 3 bases and 4 bases, there was a span of 10 bases. Germline CDR1 is SNHLY and CDR2 is FYNNEI. CDR3 DNA: TGTGCCAGCAGTGAGCTAAACGGGAATCAGCCCCAGCATTTT. Translating it yields CASSELNGNQPQHF.

Many counts were recorded for this clonotype. V gene TRBV15 combines with J gene TRBJ1-6; no clear D gene. Germline V gives CDR1 LNHNV, CDR2 YYDKDF (reference sequence). The CDR3 is 13 residues long. Trimming took 2 bases from V and 14 from J, leaving 13 bases between them. CDR3 sequence reads: CATSRPDSLTLHF. CDR3 DNA: TGTGCCACCAGCAGACCGGACTCACTCACCCTCCACTTT.

CDR3 in DNA: TGTGCCAGCAGGTCCCTGGGGACAGGGACGTATTTT. Its translation is CASRSLGTGTYF. The chain is built from TRBV6-6 and TRBJ2-3, with TRBD1 identical over 9 bases. Germline V gives CDR1 MNHNY, CDR2 SVGAGI (reference sequence). The V gene end was trimmed by 6 bases and the J gene end by 14 bases; junction bases not matched to a gene: 9. The CDR3 covers 12 residues.

V usage is TRBV20-1 and J usage is TRBJ2-7; perhaps TRBD2 as D (5 bases). This CDR3 is built from 14 residues. The V end was cut by 5 bases, the J end by 5 bases, with 19 bases between. Germline V CDR1 and CDR2: DFQATT, SNEGSKA (reference sequence). Here the CDR3 DNA reads TGCAGTGCTTCTGATCGGGGAGTCGAACACGAGCAGTACTTC. Translation gives CSASDRGVEHEQYF.

This chain uses TRBV28 with TRBJ1-6; D not resolved. Trimming took off 7 bases at V and 7 bases at J, with 11 bases between the two ends. The CDR3 is made up of 13 amino acids. Germline CDR1 and CDR2: MDHEN and SYDVKM. CDR3 DNA sequence: TGTGCCAGCAAATCCGGGTACAATTCACCCCTCCACTTT. Amino acid sequence: CASKSGYNSPLHF.

The chain has TRBV24-1 and TRBJ1-4; D remains unclear. CDR3 size: 14 residues. The germline gives CDR1 KGHDR, CDR2 SFDVKD. Trimming took off 2 bases at V and 8 bases at J, with 11 bases between the two ends. As DNA, the CDR3 is TGTGCCACCAGTGATTCGTCAGGTCGAGAAAAACTGTTTTTT. Its translation: CATSDSSGREKLFF.

This clonotype has a handful of counts. The V and J genes are TRBV4-1 and TRBJ1-4, with 9 bases identical to TRBD1. The CDR3 spans 15 residues. Losses at the gene ends were 4 bases for V and 10 bases for J; bases not matched to a gene: 10. Germline V CDR1 and CDR2: MGHRA, YSYEKL. CDR3 bases: TGCGCCAGCAGCCGCCTGGACAGGGGATTGGGAAAACTGTTTTTT. Its translation is CASSRLDRGLGKLFF.

This clonotype was seen at least ten times. The V and J genes are TRBV6-1 and TRBJ2-1; 8 nucleotides align to TRBD2. Germline trimming cut 2 bases from V and 4 bases from J; bases unmatched to any gene: 4. Germline CDR1 MNHNS, CDR2 SASEGT. The CDR3 consists of 15 residues. The CDR3 coding sequence is TGTGCCAGCAGTGAAAACAGCGGGGGATACAATGAGCAGTTCTTC. Translating gives CASSENSGGYNEQFF.

The chain carries TRBV4-3 and TRBJ2-4; 7 bases line up with TRBD1. This CDR3 comprises 14 residues. J was trimmed by 7 bases and V by 0 bases; bases with no gene match: 3. The V gene's germline CDR1 is LGHNA and CDR2 YSLEER. The CDR3 nucleotides are TGCGCCAGCAGCCAAGATAAGGGGGCGAACATTCAGTACTTC. This encodes CASSQDKGANIQYF.

The chain carries TRBV6-6 and TRBJ1-1, with 10 bases fitting TRBD1. From germline, CDR1 is MNHNY and CDR2 SVGAGI (reference sequence). V shed 5 bases, J shed 5 bases, and the junction held 8 bases outside the gene matches. CDR3 length: 15 residues. CDR3 in DNA: TGTGCCAGCAGTAGGAGACAGGGGGCGCCGACTGAAGCTTTCTTT. The encoded protein is CASSRRQGAPTEAFF.

The sample holds a few counts of this clonotype. The CDR3 protein is CASSDGLGRSNTEAFF. Here the CDR3 DNA reads TGTGCCAGCAGCGATGGTTTAGGCAGGTCAAACACTGAAGCTTTCTTT. J is TRBJ1-1 and V is TRBV25-1; D gene ambiguous. CDR1 and CDR2 (germline): MGHDK, SYGVNS. V was shortened by 6 bases and J by 2 bases, with 19 bases between the two germline ends. The CDR3 length is 16 residues.

This clonotype occurred a few times. The J gene is TRBJ1-1, the V gene TRBV29-1; the D is unclear. Germline V gene data show CDR1 as SQVTM and CDR2 as ANQGSEA. CDR3 length equals 13 residues. Trimming removed 3 bases at V and 0 bases at J, with 8 bases between. The CDR3 spells CSVDSTMNTEAFF. The CDR3 bases are TGCAGCGTTGATTCGACTATGAACACTGAAGCTTTCTTT. Filled out from reference TRBV29-1 and TRBJ1-1, the complete variable domain reads SAVISQKPSRDICQRGTSLTIQCQVDSQVTMMFWYRQQPGQSLTLIATANQGSEATYESGFVIDKFPISRPNLTFSTLTVSNMSPEDSSIYLCSVDSTMNTEAFFGQGTRLTVV.

As DNA, the CDR3 is TGTGCCAGTATTGTGACAGGTCCCGCTTTCTTT. It specifies CASIVTGPAFF. This chain links TRBV2 with TRBJ1-1; D possibly corresponds to TRBD1 (6 bases). CDR3 length: 11 amino acids. The V end was cut by 9 bases, the J end by 11 bases, with 16 bases between. Germline V gene data show CDR1 as SNHLY and CDR2 as FYNNEI.

Concerning this clonotype itself: A read error may account for a junction end that differs from germline. DNA of the CDR3: TGTTCCAGCAGTTTATCCTCGGCCTGGGGCTACACCTTC. This codes for CSSSLSSAWGYTF. The chain recombines TRBV27 with TRBJ1-2, with D hard to call. CDR1 MNHEY and CDR2 SMNVEV come from the germline V gene (reference sequence). CDR3 length equals 13 residues.

V gene TRBV6-5 combines with J gene TRBJ1-3; no clear D. V lost 6 bases and J lost 0, with 9 bases in between. CDR3 length equals 14 residues. In germline, CDR1 is MNHEY, CDR2 SVGAGI. The CDR3 DNA reads TGTGCCAGCAGCGACTGGAACTCTGGAAACACCATATATTTT. Translation: CASSDWNSGNTIYF.

The chain's CDR3 is CASSLAVLQGYTF. CDR3 DNA: TGCGCCAGCAGCTTGGCCGTATTGCAGGGCTACACCTTC. This rearrangement joins TRBV5-1 to TRBJ1-2; D uncertain. Germline V gene lookup returns CDR1 SGHRS and CDR2 YFSETQ. This CDR3 comprises 13 residues. V gave up 0 bases and J gave up 8 bases, with 11 bases separating them. The complete variable domain, with remaining parts taken from reference TRBV5-1 and TRBJ1-2, reads KAGVTQTPRYLIKTRGQQVTLSCSPISGHRSVSWYQQTPGQGLQFLFEYFSETQRNKGNFPGRFSGRQFSNSRSEMNVSTLELGDSALYLCASSLAVLQGYTFGSGTRLTVV.

This clonotype was seen once. The chain recombines TRBV7-2 with TRBJ2-3; 7 bases line up with TRBD2. After removal of 5 bases from V and 1 base from J, the junction contained 9 bases not matched to a gene. Germline lookup yields CDR1 SGHTA and CDR2 FQGNSA. This CDR3 spans 16 amino acids. The DNA of the CDR3 is TGTGCCAGCAGCCCAGCAGCGGGGTGGGGCACAGATACGCAGTATTTT. It encodes CASSPAAGWGTDTQYF.